The present T cell receptor beta chain was sequenced within a study of CD8 T cells in Susac syndrome. Trimming removed 6 bases from V and 2 bases from J, with 13 bases in between. Germline assignment: CDR1 SQVTM and CDR2 ANQGSEA. The CDR3 spans 13 residues. Peripheral blood CD8+ and CD4+ T cells were profiled by TCR beta sequencing. Purification of the CD8+ and CD4+ T cells relied on negative isolation, and TEMRA cells underwent FACS enrichment. With random hexamers, reverse transcription was performed on roughly 0.45 to 1 ug of RNA. The TCR beta CDR3 was amplified by immunoSEQ multiplex PCR across 54 Vbeta, 13 Jbeta. TCRdb ran MiXCR on the immunoSEQ multiplex PCR reads and lists one entry per CDR3 protein. The sample shows about 130,000 distinct CDR3 sequences, nearly 95% of them seen only once.

This TCR was sampled from a human donor in good health. This chain joins TRBV29-1 and TRBJ2-5, with a weak D call TRBD1 (5 bases). Source material: CD4+ T cells from PBMCs. This CDR3 is CSVETRQQETQYF. For the CDR3, the DNA is TGCAGCGTAGAAACCAGACAGCAAGAGACCCAGTACTTC. The complete variable domain, with remaining parts taken from reference TRBV29-1 and TRBJ2-5, reads SAVISQKPSRDICQRGTSLTIQCQVDSQVTMMFWYRQQPGQSLTLIATANQGSEATYESGFVIDKFPISRPNLTFSTLTVSNMSPEDSSIYLCSVETRQQETQYFGPGTRLLVL.